Listed here is a single TCR beta chain. Its specificity is not known. This entry is derived from a study of Graves' ophthalmopathy and Graves' hyperthyroidism. Overall study context: Researchers classed hyperthyroidism as stable given no ophthalmopathy within 18 months of follow-up.

The study's findings and limits: With a specificity of just under 75% and a sensitivity of about 71%, the model predicted ophthalmopathy progression.

Germline lookup yields CDR1 SGHRS and CDR2 YFSETQ. CDR3 size: 14 residues. J was trimmed by 2 bases and V by 4 bases; bases with no gene match: 3. RNA transcripts were the template, and TCR beta CDR3 regions were amplified from them. HTBI-primed first-round RT-PCR preceded second-round multiplex PCR. Each CDR3 protein is one row after TCRdb ran MiXCR on the multiplex PCR reads. The sample comprises 900,000 to 1,200,000 distinct CDR3 sequences, about 35% of which are singletons, and around 10% rests with the top ten. This receptor was identified in an adult man with Graves' hyperthyroidism. The sample comprised peripheral blood or thyroid tissue (not recorded which). The chain joins TRBV5-1 to TRBJ1-1; 9 bases line up with TRBD1. CDR3 coding DNA: TGCGCCAGCAGCGGGACAGGGATAAACACTGAAGCTTTCTTT. Protein sequence: CASSGTGINTEAFF.